This T cell receptor beta chain was identified in a study of blood T cell repertoires in COVID-19. Here immunoSEQ multiplex PCR was the method, and the copy in TCRdb shows in-frame clones only, minus some. The repertoire holds roughly 66,000 clones, with approximately 86% as singletons. CDR3 size: 16 residues. Trimming removed 4 bases at V and 3 bases at J, with 18 bases between. CDR1 MDHEN and CDR2 SYDVKM come from the germline V gene. This sequence was found in a man between 60 and 70 years old with acute or convalescent COVID-19. Sample: peripheral blood. V is TRBV28 and J is TRBJ1-2; D perhaps matches TRBD1 (6 bases). The CDR3 protein is CASSSPTWQGYYGYTF. CDR3 DNA: TGTGCCAGCAGTTCCCCTACCTGGCAGGGGTACTATGGCTACACCTTC.